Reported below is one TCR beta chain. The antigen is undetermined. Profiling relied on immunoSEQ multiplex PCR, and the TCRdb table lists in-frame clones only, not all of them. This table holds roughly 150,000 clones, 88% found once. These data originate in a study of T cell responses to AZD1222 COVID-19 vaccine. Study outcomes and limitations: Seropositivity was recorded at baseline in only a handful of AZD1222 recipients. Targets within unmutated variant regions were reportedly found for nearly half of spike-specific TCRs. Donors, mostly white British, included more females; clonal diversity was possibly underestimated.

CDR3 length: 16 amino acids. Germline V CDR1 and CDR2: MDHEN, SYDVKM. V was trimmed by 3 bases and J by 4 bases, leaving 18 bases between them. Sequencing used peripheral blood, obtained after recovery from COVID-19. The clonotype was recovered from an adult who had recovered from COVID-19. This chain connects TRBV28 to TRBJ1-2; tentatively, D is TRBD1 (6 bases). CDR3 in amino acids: CASSLAGVPTPYGYTF. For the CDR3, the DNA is TGTGCCAGCAGTTTGGCAGGGGTCCCTACACCCTATGGCTACACCTTC.